Described below is a single T cell receptor (beta chain) sequence and its context. The data derive from a study of cytomegalovirus exposure and HLA in healthy donors. Germline trimming cut 6 bases from V and 7 bases from J; bases unmatched to any gene: 5. CDR3 length: 13 amino acids. Germline values: CDR1 MNHNS, CDR2 SASEGT. With 60 Vbeta and 13 Jbeta primers, the PCR was carried out. Method: immunoSEQ multiplex PCR; TCRdb's copy keeps in-frame clones and lacks some. Of roughly 150,000 clones listed, roughly three quarters are singletons. The chain recombines TRBV6-1 with TRBJ1-2; 10 nucleotides line up with TRBD1. The sequence derives from a woman aged 40-49 years in good health and CMV-seropositive. The sequenced sample consisted of PBMCs. The CDR3 protein is CASREGTGVGYTF. CDR3 nucleotides: TGTGCCAGCAGGGAGGGGACAGGGGTTGGCTACACCTTC.